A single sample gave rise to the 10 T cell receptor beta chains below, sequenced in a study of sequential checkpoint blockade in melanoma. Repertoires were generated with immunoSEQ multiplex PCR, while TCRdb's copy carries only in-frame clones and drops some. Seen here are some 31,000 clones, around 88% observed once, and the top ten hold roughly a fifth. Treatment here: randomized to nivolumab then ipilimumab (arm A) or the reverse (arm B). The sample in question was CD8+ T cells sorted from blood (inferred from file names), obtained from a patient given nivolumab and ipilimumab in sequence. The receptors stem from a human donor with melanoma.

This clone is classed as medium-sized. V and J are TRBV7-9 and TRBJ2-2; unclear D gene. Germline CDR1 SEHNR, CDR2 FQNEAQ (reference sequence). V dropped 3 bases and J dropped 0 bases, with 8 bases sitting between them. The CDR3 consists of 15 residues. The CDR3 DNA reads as TGTGCCAGCAGCTTTCTCTTCCCGAACACCGGGGAGCTGTTTTTT. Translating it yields CASSFLFPNTGELFF.

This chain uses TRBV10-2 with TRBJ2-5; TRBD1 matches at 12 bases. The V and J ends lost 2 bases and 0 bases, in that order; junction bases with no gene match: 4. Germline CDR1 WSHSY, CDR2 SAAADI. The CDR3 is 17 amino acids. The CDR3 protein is CASSEGTGGWYQETQYF. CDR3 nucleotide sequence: TGCGCCAGCAGTGAGGGGACAGGGGGCTGGTACCAAGAGACCCAGTACTTC.

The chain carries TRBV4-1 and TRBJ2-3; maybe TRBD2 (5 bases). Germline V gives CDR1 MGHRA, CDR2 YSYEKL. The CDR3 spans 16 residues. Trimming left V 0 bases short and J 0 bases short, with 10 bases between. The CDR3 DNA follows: TGCGCCAGCAGCCAAGATACCCGAGGGAGCACAGATACGCAGTATTTT. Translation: CASSQDTRGSTDTQYF.

In nucleotides, the CDR3 is TGTGCCAGCAGCTCGGTCGGGGGGCGTTTCACAGATACGCAGTATTTT. Translated, it gives CASSSVGGRFTDTQYF. The chain combines TRBV5-6 with TRBJ2-3; TRBD2 is a possible D gene (7 bases). The CDR3 totals 16 residues. Germline CDR1 is SGHDT and CDR2 is YYEEEE. The V end lost 3 bases, the J end lost 2 bases, and 16 bases lay between the germline ends.

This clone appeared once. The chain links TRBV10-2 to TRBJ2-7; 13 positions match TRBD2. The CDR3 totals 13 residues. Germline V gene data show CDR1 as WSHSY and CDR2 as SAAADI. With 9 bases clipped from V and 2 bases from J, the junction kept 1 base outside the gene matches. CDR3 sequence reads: CASTSGGAYEQYF. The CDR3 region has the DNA TGCGCCAGTACTAGCGGGGGGGCCTACGAGCAGTACTTC.

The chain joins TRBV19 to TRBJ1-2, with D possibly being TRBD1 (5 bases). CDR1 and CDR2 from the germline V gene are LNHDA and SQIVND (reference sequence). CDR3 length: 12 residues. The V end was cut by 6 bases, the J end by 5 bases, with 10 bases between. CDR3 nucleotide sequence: TGTGCCAGTAGCGACAGAGGTTATGGCTACACCTTC. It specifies CASSDRGYGYTF.

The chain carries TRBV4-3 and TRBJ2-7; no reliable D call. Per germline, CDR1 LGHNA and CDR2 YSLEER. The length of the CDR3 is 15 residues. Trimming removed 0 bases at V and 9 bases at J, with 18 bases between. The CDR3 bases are TGCGCCAGCAGCCAAGATGTTGAGGCCAGAGACGGGCAGTACTTC. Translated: CASSQDVEARDGQYF.

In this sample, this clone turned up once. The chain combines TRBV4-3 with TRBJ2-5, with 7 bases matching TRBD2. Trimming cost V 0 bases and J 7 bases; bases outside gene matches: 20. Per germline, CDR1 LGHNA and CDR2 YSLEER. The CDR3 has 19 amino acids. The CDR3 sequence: CASSQDRSGVAGPLGTQYF. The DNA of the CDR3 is TGCGCCAGCAGCCAAGATCGGTCTGGGGTAGCGGGCCCCCTGGGGACCCAGTACTTC.

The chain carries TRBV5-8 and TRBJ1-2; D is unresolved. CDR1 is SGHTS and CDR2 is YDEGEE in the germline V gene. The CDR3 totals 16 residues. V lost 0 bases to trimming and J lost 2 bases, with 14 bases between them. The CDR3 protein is CASSLAVREGNYGYTF. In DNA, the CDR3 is TGTGCCAGCAGCTTGGCCGTCCGGGAAGGGAACTATGGCTACACCTTC. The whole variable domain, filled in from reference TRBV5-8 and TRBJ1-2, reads EAGVTQSPTHLIKTRGQQATLRCSPISGHTSVYWYQQALGLGLQFLLWYDEGEERNRGNFPPRFSGRQFPNYSSELNVNALELEDSALYLCASSLAVREGNYGYTFGSGTRLTVV.

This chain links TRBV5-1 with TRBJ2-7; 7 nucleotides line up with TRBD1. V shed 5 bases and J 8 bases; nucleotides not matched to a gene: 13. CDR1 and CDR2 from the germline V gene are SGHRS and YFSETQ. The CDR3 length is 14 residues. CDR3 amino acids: CASRARTGEDKQYF. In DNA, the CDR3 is TGCGCCAGCAGAGCCAGGACAGGAGAGGACAAGCAGTACTTC.